These 31 T cell receptor beta chains originate from one sample sequenced in a study of OX40 agonist ivuxolimab in advanced cancers. Clones were read by immunoSEQ multiplex PCR, and TCRdb kept only the in-frame ones, dropping some. Among tens of thousands of clones listed, under 85% were seen once. Sequencing used CD4+ or CD8+ T cells sorted from blood, obtained in a trial of the OX40 agonist ivuxolimab. The receptors were gathered from an adult with an advanced solid tumor such as melanoma, head and neck, liver or kidney cancer.

The J gene is TRBJ2-3, the V gene TRBV11-1, with D unclear. V was pared by 5 bases and J by 3 bases, with 15 bases between. Germline V gene data show CDR1 as SGHAT and CDR2 as FQDESV (reference sequence). CDR3 size: 15 residues. The CDR3 coding sequence is TGTGCCAGCAGCCCCAACGGGCGCCTAACAGATACGCAGTATTTT. Residues: CASSPNGRLTDTQYF.

The chain links TRBV5-1 to TRBJ1-1, with 7 bases fitting TRBD1. CDR3 length: 16 amino acids. The junction had 10 bases not matched to a gene; V was cut back by 4 bases and J by 1 base. The germline V gene has CDR1 SGHRS and CDR2 YFSETQ. This CDR3 reads CASSARPGGQNTEAFF. The CDR3 region has the DNA TGCGCCAGCAGCGCTCGGCCAGGGGGACAGAACACTGAAGCTTTCTTT.

This chain joins TRBV28 and TRBJ1-1; D remains unclear. Deletions cut 6 bases from V and 4 bases from J, with 9 bases between. In germline, CDR1 is MDHEN, CDR2 SYDVKM. The CDR3 is 12 residues long. In DNA, the CDR3 is TGTGCCAGCAGCCTGGTTTTCACTGAAGCTTTCTTT. Its protein product is CASSLVFTEAFF.

The chain combines TRBV7-2 with TRBJ2-7, with TRBD1 as a possible D gene (6 bases). Trimming left V 4 bases short and J 1 base short, with 11 bases between. CDR3 length: 14 amino acids. Germline CDR1 and CDR2: SGHTA and FQGNSA. The CDR3 nucleotides read TGTGCCAGCAGCTACGACAGGCTTTCCTACGAGCAGTACTTC. Protein product: CASSYDRLSYEQYF.

In this sample, this clone turned up once. This chain joins TRBV28 and TRBJ2-5, with D perhaps assigned TRBD1 or TRBD2 (5 bases each). Trimming pared 1 base from V and 5 bases from J, leaving 11 bases between. The CDR3 consists of 14 residues. The germline CDR1 and CDR2 sequences are MDHEN and SYDVKM. CDR3 region: CASSLSGGRETQYF. Here the CDR3 DNA reads TGTGCCAGCAGTTTATCTGGGGGACGGGAGACCCAGTACTTC.

This sequence joins TRBV10-3 and TRBJ1-1; 7 nucleotides align to TRBD1. The germline CDR1 and CDR2 sequences are ENHRY and SYGVKD. The CDR3 runs 13 residues. V lost 7 bases, J lost 4 bases, and 6 bases stayed unmatched. The CDR3 here is CAIMEGAGTEAFF. The CDR3 DNA reads as TGTGCCATCATGGAGGGGGCGGGCACTGAAGCTTTCTTT.

This chain connects TRBV6-6 to TRBJ1-1, with D uncertain. Germline lookup yields CDR1 MNHNY and CDR2 SVGAGI (reference sequence). The CDR3 covers 14 residues. V dropped 6 bases and J dropped 7 bases, with 18 bases sitting between them. The CDR3 coding sequence is TGTGCCAGCAGGTCCTTGACAACTTCCGTTGAAGCTTTCTTT. The encoded protein is CASRSLTTSVEAFF.

The chain links TRBV27 to TRBJ2-1; D may be TRBD2 (5 bases). Per germline, CDR1 MNHEY and CDR2 SMNVEV (reference sequence). Trimming shortened V by 8 bases and J by 3 bases, and 11 bases separated the two germline ends. CDR3 length: 13 residues. As DNA, the CDR3 is TGTGCCAGCCAGCCGGCGGGCTACAATGAGCAGTTCTTC. Its protein product is CASQPAGYNEQFF.

This sequence joins TRBV7-2 and TRBJ2-1, with TRBD2 matching over 14 bases. This CDR3 is 19 amino acids long. The J segment lost 2 bases and the V segment lost 5 bases, leaving 11 bases of the junction unmatched. Germline V gives CDR1 SGHTA, CDR2 FQGNSA. This chain's CDR3 is CASSGQTSGGAFAYNEQFF. CDR3 DNA: TGTGCCAGCAGCGGACAGACTAGCGGGGGGGCCTTCGCCTACAATGAGCAGTTCTTC.

The chain joins TRBV11-3 to TRBJ2-2; 9 nucleotides align to TRBD1. After removal of 6 bases from V and 6 bases from J, the junction contained 8 bases not matched to a gene. The CDR3 has 15 residues. Looked up from germline, CDR1 is SGHNT and CDR2 is YENEEA. The DNA for the CDR3 is TGTGCCAGCAGATTCCGGACAGGGGACGCCGGGGAGCTGTTTTTT. Its protein product is CASRFRTGDAGELFF.

Here the CDR3 reads CSVEDQVRLAADTQYF. Written as DNA, the CDR3 is TGCAGCGTTGAAGATCAGGTTCGGCTAGCGGCAGATACGCAGTATTTT. V usage is TRBV29-1 and J usage is TRBJ2-3; TRBD2 matches 7 bases. Per germline, CDR1 SQVTM and CDR2 ANQGSEA. This CDR3 comprises 16 residues. The V segment lost 0 bases and the J segment 4 bases; nucleotides outside the gene matches: 10.

V gene TRBV10-1 combines with J gene TRBJ1-1; D ambiguous. This CDR3 comprises 12 residues. Between the trimmed V and J ends, which lost 6 bases and 4 bases, there was a span of 9 bases. The V gene's germline CDR1 is WNHNN and CDR2 SYGVQD (reference sequence). In DNA, the CDR3 is TGCGCCAGCAGGTTTCGTCGCACTGAAGCTTTCTTT. Encoded protein: CASRFRRTEAFF.

The chain combines TRBV7-9 with TRBJ1-2; unclear D gene. V was clipped by 0 bases and J by 8 bases, with 4 bases between them. The CDR3 is 11 residues long. Germline V gene sequence: CDR1 SEHNR, CDR2 FQNEAQ (reference sequence). Here the CDR3 reads CASSLAGGYTF. The CDR3 coding sequence is TGTGCCAGCAGCTTAGCGGGGGGCTACACCTTC.

This clone was seen once. The V and J genes are TRBV6-1 and TRBJ2-2; D is ambiguous. Germline CDR1 and CDR2: MNHNS and SASEGT. V lost 10 bases and J lost 2, with 14 bases in between. This CDR3 spans 14 amino acids. In DNA form, the CDR3 reads TGTGCCACCGCTGACGTACTTAACACCGGGGAGCTGTTTTTT. Residues: CATADVLNTGELFF.

The chain recombines TRBV6-5 with TRBJ1-4; D unclear. Germline CDR1 reads MNHEY; CDR2 reads SVGAGI. This CDR3 is built from 15 residues. V was clipped by 7 bases and J by 3 bases, with 15 bases between them. CDR3 DNA sequence: TGTGCCAGCATGCGGGCCGGGGTTGCTAATGAAAAACTGTTTTTT. Its protein product is CASMRAGVANEKLFF.

V usage is TRBV5-1 and J usage is TRBJ2-2; either TRBD1 or TRBD2 may supply D (5 bases each). This CDR3 region has 16 residues. V lost 0 bases, J lost 10 bases, and 19 bases lay in between. CDR1 SGHRS and CDR2 YFSETQ come from the germline V gene. The CDR3 coding sequence is TGCGCCAGCAGCTTGGGAGCGAGGGGAACACCGGAGGAGCTGTTTTTT. It yields the protein CASSLGARGTPEELFF.

This clone was recorded only once. The chain combines TRBV7-8 with TRBJ2-7; D not certain. CDR3 length: 15 amino acids. In germline, CDR1 is SGHVS, CDR2 FQNEAQ. V gave up 1 base and J gave up 2 bases, with 12 bases separating them. CDR3 protein: CASSLDGGRAYEQYF. The CDR3 nucleotides read TGTGCCAGCAGCTTAGACGGCGGCAGAGCCTACGAGCAGTACTTC.

The chain is built from TRBV6-5 and TRBJ1-5; 8 nucleotides agree with TRBD1. Unmatched junction bases numbered 7, after V lost 6 bases and J lost 6 bases. The length of the CDR3 is 14 residues. The germline gives CDR1 MNHEY, CDR2 SVGAGI. The CDR3 sequence is CASRNTGGGQPQHF. As DNA, the CDR3 is TGTGCCAGCAGAAATACAGGGGGAGGTCAGCCCCAGCATTTT.

V gene TRBV18 combines with J gene TRBJ2-7; no clear D gene. Trimming pared 0 bases from V and 4 bases from J, leaving 13 bases between. Germline V gene sequence: CDR1 KGHSH, CDR2 LQKENI. The CDR3 contains 15 residues. In nucleotides, the CDR3 is TGTGCCAGCTCACCACCGGGCCGGCTAAATTACGAGCAGTACTTC. Translated: CASSPPGRLNYEQYF.

The chain joins TRBV5-6 to TRBJ1-6, with D perhaps matching TRBD1 (6 bases). The CDR3 is 16 residues long. The V end lost 4 bases, the J end lost 4 bases, and 15 bases lay between the germline ends. Germline V gene lookup returns CDR1 SGHDT and CDR2 YYEEEE. CDR3 amino acids: CASSETGLFYNSPLHF. The CDR3 region has the DNA TGTGCCAGCAGCGAAACAGGGCTATTTTATAATTCACCCCTCCACTTT.

This clone was seen only once. The rearrangement uses TRBV11-2 and TRBJ2-6, with D hard to call. V was clipped by 0 bases and J by 0 bases, with 3 bases between them. Germline V gene data show CDR1 as SGHAT and CDR2 as FQNNGV. The CDR3 runs 15 residues. The CDR3 coding sequence is TGTGCCAGCAGCTTAGACAGCTCTGGGGCCAACGTCCTGACTTTC. Encoded protein: CASSLDSSGANVLTF.

The genes are TRBV6-5 and TRBJ2-7; TRBD2 matches at 8 bases. The CDR3 consists of 14 residues. CDR1 is MNHEY and CDR2 is SVGAGI in the germline V gene. The V gene end was trimmed by 5 bases and the J gene end by 2 bases; junction bases not matched to a gene: 5. As DNA, the CDR3 is TGTGCCAGCAGTATAGCGGGGACTACCTACGAGCAGTACTTC. It is translated as CASSIAGTTYEQYF.

This chain links TRBV18 with TRBJ1-6; D call uncertain. The CDR3 extends over 13 amino acids. The germline gives CDR1 KGHSH, CDR2 LQKENI. Trimming stripped 6 bases from V and 5 bases from J, with 8 bases between. The CDR3 DNA reads as TGTGCCAGCTCCCGAGACGATAATTCACCCCTCCACTTT. Protein: CASSRDDNSPLHF.

V usage is TRBV6-5 and J usage is TRBJ1-6; 9 bases align to TRBD1. V lost 5 bases, J lost 17 bases, and 13 bases stayed unmatched. The length of the CDR3 is 14 residues. Germline-derived CDR1 and CDR2 are MNHEY and SVGAGI. The CDR3 here is CASSRDREGPSVHF. The CDR3 DNA reads TGTGCCAGCAGTCGGGACAGGGAGGGACCTAGCGTCCACTTT.

The chain employs TRBV15 and TRBJ1-6, with 7 bases fitting TRBD1. Germline V CDR1 and CDR2: LNHNV, YYDKDF (reference sequence). This CDR3 has 14 residues. V was pared by 8 bases and J by 9 bases, with 10 bases of the junction left unmatched. CDR3 residues: CATADRQSGSPLHF. The CDR3 DNA follows: TGTGCCACCGCGGACAGGCAATCAGGTTCACCCCTCCACTTT.

The gene calls are TRBV2 and TRBJ1-5, with D perhaps TRBD1 (6 bases). Germline V gene lookup returns CDR1 SNHLY and CDR2 FYNNEI. The CDR3 covers 17 residues. V lost 1 base and J lost 4, with 17 bases in between. This CDR3 reads CASSEEGGSGTNQPQHF. The CDR3 region has the DNA TGTGCCAGCAGTGAAGAAGGGGGTTCAGGAACTAATCAGCCCCAGCATTTT.

The chain employs TRBV28 and TRBJ1-5; D is unresolved. Between the trimmed V and J ends, which lost 8 bases and 4 bases, there was a span of 3 bases. The CDR3 has 10 amino acids. The germline gives CDR1 MDHEN, CDR2 SYDVKM. In DNA, the CDR3 is TGTGCCAGCGGGAATCAGCCCCAGCATTTT. Translation gives CASGNQPQHF.

V is TRBV14 and J is TRBJ1-2, with 7 positions matching TRBD1. CDR3 length: 14 amino acids. The V gene's germline CDR1 is SGHDN and CDR2 FVKESK. Trimming took 3 bases from V and 4 from J; bases not matched to a gene: 5. The CDR3 nucleotides are TGTGCCAGCAGCCACCGTCCAGGGGGCTATGGCTACACCTTC. Its protein is CASSHRPGGYGYTF.

This clone was counted once. The chain couples TRBV9 to TRBJ2-3; 15 bases line up with TRBD2. The CDR3 extends over 17 amino acids. Germline values: CDR1 SGDLS, CDR2 YYNGEE. Trimming cost V 4 bases and J 5 bases; bases outside gene matches: 8. This CDR3 is CASSPWTSGGVQDTQYF. The CDR3 DNA follows: TGTGCCAGCAGCCCTTGGACTAGCGGGGGGGTACAAGATACGCAGTATTTT. Full variable domain (missing parts from reference TRBV9 and TRBJ2-3): DSGVTQTPKHLITATGQRVTLRCSPRSGDLSVYWYQQSLDQGLQFLIQYYNGEERAKGNILERFSAQQFPDLHSELNLSSLELGDSALYFCASSPWTSGGVQDTQYFGPGTRLTVL.

The J gene is TRBJ2-1, the V gene TRBV7-2; 9 bases are shared with TRBD2. Germline values: CDR1 SGHTA, CDR2 FQGNSA. With 2 bases clipped from V and 7 bases from J, the junction kept 9 bases outside the gene matches. CDR3 length: 16 amino acids. CDR3 amino acids: CASSLLPSGALNEQFF. The CDR3 DNA follows: TGTGCCAGCAGCTTACTACCTAGCGGGGCCTTAAATGAGCAGTTCTTC.

This clone showed up just once. The rearrangement joins TRBV30 to TRBJ2-6; D might be TRBD2 (5 bases). The CDR3 has 14 residues. Germline CDR1 and CDR2: GTSNPN and SVGIG (reference sequence). The germline V and J ends were trimmed by 5 bases and 2 bases, with 10 bases remaining between them. CDR3: CAWYHGAGANVLTF. In DNA, the CDR3 is TGTGCCTGGTACCACGGGGCTGGGGCCAACGTCCTGACTTTC.